These 4 T cell receptor beta chains came from one sample sequenced in a study of T cell responses to AZD1222 COVID-19 vaccine. TCRdb keeps only in-frame clones here, not all; method: immunoSEQ multiplex PCR. The sample consists of 100,000 to 150,000 clones, about 87% of them appearing once. The starting material was peripheral blood, obtained on day 0 of AZD1222 vaccination. The receptors originated from an adult in good health.

The V gene is TRBV19, the J gene TRBJ1-4, with D tentatively TRBD1 (5 bases). The germline gives CDR1 LNHDA, CDR2 SQIVND (reference sequence). Trimming took 5 bases from V and 5 from J, leaving 15 bases between them. CDR3 length: 15 residues. CDR3 coding DNA: TGTGCCAGTAGTCCCTACCTTGACAGAAATGAAAAACTGTTTTTT. It yields the protein CASSPYLDRNEKLFF. Based on the CDR3 plus reference TRBV19 and TRBJ1-4, the full variable domain is DGGITQSPKYLFRKEGQNVTLSCEQNLNHDAMYWYRQDPGQGLRLIYYSQIVNDFQKGDIAEGYSVSREKKESFPLTVTSAQKNPTAFYLCASSPYLDRNEKLFFGSGTQLSVL.

This clone was counted a single time. V is TRBV3-1 (or the pseudogene TRBV3-2) and J is TRBJ2-7; perhaps TRBD2 as D (6 bases). Germline assignment: CDR1 LGHDT and CDR2 YNNKEL (reference sequence). V was clipped by 7 bases and J by 4 bases, with 20 bases between them. This CDR3 region has 15 residues. The CDR3 is CASTSRGGGEYEQYF. CDR3 in DNA: TGTGCCAGCACTTCTAGGGGTGGAGGGGAATACGAGCAGTACTTC.

The V gene is TRBV4-3, the J gene TRBJ2-7, with D possibly TRBD2 on 5 matching bases. V lost 0 bases to trimming and J lost 1 base, with 10 bases between them. There are 15 residues in the CDR3. Germline V gene sequence: CDR1 LGHNA, CDR2 YSLEER. CDR3 sequence reads: CASSQEDSRSYEQYF. In nucleotides, the CDR3 is TGCGCCAGCAGCCAAGAGGACTCCCGATCCTACGAGCAGTACTTC.

The chain carries TRBV19 and TRBJ2-5; TRBD1 aligns across 7 bases. The CDR3 length is 14 residues. Per the germline V gene, CDR1 is LNHDA and CDR2 is SQIVND (reference sequence). The V segment lost 8 bases and the J segment 4 bases; nucleotides outside the gene matches: 10. The CDR3 is CASRMRGRIETQYF. The CDR3 nucleotides read TGTGCCAGTCGAATGAGGGGGCGGATAGAGACCCAGTACTTC. The whole variable domain, remainder taken from reference TRBV19 and TRBJ2-5, is DGGITQSPKYLFRKEGQNVTLSCEQNLNHDAMYWYRQDPGQGLRLIYYSQIVNDFQKGDIAEGYSVSREKKESFPLTVTSAQKNPTAFYLCASRMRGRIETQYFGPGTRLLVL.